This T cell receptor (beta chain) comes out of a study of OX40 agonist ivuxolimab in advanced cancers. The germline V gene has CDR1 MNHEY and CDR2 SMNVEV (reference sequence). This CDR3 region has 10 residues. The assay was immunoSEQ multiplex PCR, and TCRdb's table has in-frame clones only and misses some. The sample lists some 50,000 clones; about 87% were seen once. Sequences were derived from CD4+ or CD8+ T cells sorted from blood, sampled in a trial of the OX40 agonist ivuxolimab. J is TRBJ2-7 and V is TRBV27; 7 bases map to TRBD2. This receptor was taken from an adult with an advanced solid tumor such as melanoma, head and neck, liver or kidney cancer. Here the CDR3 DNA reads TGTGGGCGGGAGCTGCCCGAGCAGTACTTC. As protein: CGRELPEQYF.